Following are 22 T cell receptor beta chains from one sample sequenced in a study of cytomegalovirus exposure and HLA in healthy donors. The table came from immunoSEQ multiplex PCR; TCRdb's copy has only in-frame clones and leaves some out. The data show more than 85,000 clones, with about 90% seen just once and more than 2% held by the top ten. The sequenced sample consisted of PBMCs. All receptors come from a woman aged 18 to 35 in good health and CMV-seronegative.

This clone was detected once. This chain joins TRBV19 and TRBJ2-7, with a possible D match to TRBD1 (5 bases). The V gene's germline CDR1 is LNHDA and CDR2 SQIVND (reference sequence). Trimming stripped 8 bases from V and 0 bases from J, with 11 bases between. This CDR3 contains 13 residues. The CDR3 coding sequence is TGTGCCAGTGGAGTGGACATCTCCTACGAGCAGTACTTC. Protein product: CASGVDISYEQYF.

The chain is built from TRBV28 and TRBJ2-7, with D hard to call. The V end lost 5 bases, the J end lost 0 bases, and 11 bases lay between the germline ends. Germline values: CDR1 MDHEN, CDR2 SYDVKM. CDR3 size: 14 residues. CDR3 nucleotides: TGTGCCAGCAGTGTGGGCCGAATCTCCTACGAGCAGTACTTC. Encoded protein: CASSVGRISYEQYF. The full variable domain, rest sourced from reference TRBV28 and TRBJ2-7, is DVKVTQSSRYLVKRTGEKVFLECVQDMDHENMFWYRQDPGLGLRLIYFSYDVKMKEKGDIPEGYSVSREKKERFSLILESASTNQTSMYLCASSVGRISYEQYFGPGTRLTVT.

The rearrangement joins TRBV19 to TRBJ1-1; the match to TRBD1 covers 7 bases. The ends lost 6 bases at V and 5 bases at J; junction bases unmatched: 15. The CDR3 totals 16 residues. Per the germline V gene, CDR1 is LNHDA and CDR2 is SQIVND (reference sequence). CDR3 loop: CASRTPGTAFGTEAFF. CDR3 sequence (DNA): TGTGCCAGTAGGACGCCTGGGACAGCCTTTGGGACTGAAGCTTTCTTT.

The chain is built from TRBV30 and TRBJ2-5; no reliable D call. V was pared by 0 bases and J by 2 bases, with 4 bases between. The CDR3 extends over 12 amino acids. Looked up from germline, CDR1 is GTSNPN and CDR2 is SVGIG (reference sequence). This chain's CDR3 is CAWSVLQETQYF. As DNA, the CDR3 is TGTGCCTGGAGTGTATTACAAGAGACCCAGTACTTC.

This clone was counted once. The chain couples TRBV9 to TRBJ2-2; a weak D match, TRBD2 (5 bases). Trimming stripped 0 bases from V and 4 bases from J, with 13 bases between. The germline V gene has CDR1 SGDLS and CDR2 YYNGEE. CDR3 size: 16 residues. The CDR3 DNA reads TGTGCCAGCAGCGTAGTAGAGGGAGTCGGCACCGGGGAGCTGTTTTTT. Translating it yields CASSVVEGVGTGELFF.

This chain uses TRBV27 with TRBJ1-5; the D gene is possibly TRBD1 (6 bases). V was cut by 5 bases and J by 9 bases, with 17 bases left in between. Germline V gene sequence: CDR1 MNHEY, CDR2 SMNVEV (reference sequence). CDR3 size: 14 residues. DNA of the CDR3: TGTGCCAGCAGTACCCGACAGGACCTGTGGCCCCAGCATTTT. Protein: CASSTRQDLWPQHF.

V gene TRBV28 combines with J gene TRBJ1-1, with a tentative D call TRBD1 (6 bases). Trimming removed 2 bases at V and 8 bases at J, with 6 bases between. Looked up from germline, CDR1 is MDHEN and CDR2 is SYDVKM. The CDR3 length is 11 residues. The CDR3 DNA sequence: TGTGCCAGCAGTTTAGACAGGGAAGCTTTCTTT. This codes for CASSLDREAFF.

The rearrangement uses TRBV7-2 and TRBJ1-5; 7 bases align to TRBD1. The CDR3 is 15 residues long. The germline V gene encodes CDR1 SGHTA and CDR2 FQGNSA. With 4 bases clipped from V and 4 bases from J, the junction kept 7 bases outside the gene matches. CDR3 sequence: CASSSTGRSNQPQHF. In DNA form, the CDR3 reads TGTGCCAGCAGCTCGACAGGGAGGTCTAATCAGCCCCAGCATTTT.

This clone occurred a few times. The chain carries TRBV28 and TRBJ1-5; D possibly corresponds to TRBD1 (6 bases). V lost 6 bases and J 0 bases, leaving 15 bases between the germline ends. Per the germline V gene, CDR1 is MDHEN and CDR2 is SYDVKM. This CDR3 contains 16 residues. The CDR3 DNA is TGTGCCAGCAGCGGACAGAACATTTATAGCAATCAGCCCCAGCATTTT. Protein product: CASSGQNIYSNQPQHF.

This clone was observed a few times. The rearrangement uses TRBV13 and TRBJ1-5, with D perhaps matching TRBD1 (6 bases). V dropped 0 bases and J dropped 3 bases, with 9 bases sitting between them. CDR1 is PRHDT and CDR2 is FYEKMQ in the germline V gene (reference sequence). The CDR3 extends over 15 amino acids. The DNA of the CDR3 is TGTGCCAGCAGCTTAGGGGGGGCCACCAATCAGCCCCAGCATTTT. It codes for CASSLGGATNQPQHF.

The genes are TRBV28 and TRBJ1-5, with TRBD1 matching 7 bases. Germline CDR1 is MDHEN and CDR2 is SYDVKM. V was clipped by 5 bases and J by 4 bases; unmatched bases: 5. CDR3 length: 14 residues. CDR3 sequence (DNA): TGTGCCAGCAGTCTGACAGGGTTTAATCAGCCCCAGCATTTT. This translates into CASSLTGFNQPQHF.

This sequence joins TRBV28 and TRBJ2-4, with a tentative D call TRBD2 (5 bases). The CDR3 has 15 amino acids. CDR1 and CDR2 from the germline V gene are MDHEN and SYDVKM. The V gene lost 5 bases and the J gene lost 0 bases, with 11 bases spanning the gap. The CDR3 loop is CASSATGLAKNIQYF. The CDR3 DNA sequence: TGTGCCAGCAGTGCTACGGGGTTAGCCAAAAACATTCAGTACTTC.

CDR3 sequence: CASTVTRDRLNTIYF. Here the CDR3 DNA reads TGTGCCAGTACCGTCACCCGGGACAGGCTAAACACCATATATTTT. The rearrangement links TRBV19 to TRBJ1-3; 8 nucleotides agree with TRBD1. Unmatched junction bases numbered 11, after V lost 7 bases and J lost 6 bases. This CDR3 is built from 15 residues. CDR1 and CDR2 from the germline V gene are LNHDA and SQIVND (reference sequence). Full variable domain (rest looked up from reference TRBV19 and TRBJ1-3): DGGITQSPKYLFRKEGQNVTLSCEQNLNHDAMYWYRQDPGQGLRLIYYSQIVNDFQKGDIAEGYSVSREKKESFPLTVTSAQKNPTAFYLCASTVTRDRLNTIYFGEGSWLTVV.

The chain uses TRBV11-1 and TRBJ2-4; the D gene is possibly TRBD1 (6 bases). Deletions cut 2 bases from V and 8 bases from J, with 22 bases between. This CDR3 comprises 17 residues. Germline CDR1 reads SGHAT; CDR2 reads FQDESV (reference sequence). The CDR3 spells CASSLNIAGDGSHIQYF. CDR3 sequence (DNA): TGTGCCAGCAGCTTAAACATCGCAGGGGATGGGAGTCACATTCAGTACTTC.

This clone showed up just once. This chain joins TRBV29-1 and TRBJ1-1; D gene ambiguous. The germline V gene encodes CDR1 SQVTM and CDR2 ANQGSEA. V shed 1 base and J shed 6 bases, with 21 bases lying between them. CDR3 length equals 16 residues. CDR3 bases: TGCAGCGTTGAAGCCGCCTTAGGAGGCCGAAGGGCTGAAGCTTTCTTT. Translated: CSVEAALGGRRAEAFF.

CDR3 residues: CASSESSGQGARNEQFF. CDR3 coding DNA: TGCGCCAGCAGTGAGTCTTCCGGACAGGGGGCGCGCAATGAGCAGTTCTTC. The rearrangement joins TRBV10-1 to TRBJ2-1; 11 bases match TRBD1. Looked up from germline, CDR1 is WNHNN and CDR2 is SYGVQD (reference sequence). V trimming: 0 bases; J trimming: 6 bases; junction bases outside the gene matches: 7. The length of the CDR3 is 17 residues.

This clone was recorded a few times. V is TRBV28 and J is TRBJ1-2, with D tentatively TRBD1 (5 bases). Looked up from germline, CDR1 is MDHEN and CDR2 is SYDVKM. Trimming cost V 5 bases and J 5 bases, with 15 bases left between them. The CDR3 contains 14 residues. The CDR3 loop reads CASSPGGGSYGYTF. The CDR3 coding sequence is TGTGCCAGCAGTCCCGGGGGAGGCTCTTATGGCTACACCTTC.

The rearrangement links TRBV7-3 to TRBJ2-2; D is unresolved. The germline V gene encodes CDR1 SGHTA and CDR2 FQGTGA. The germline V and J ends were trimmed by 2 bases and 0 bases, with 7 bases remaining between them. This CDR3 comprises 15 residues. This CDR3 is CASSLSATNTGELFF. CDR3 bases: TGTGCCAGCAGCTTATCTGCGACGAACACCGGGGAGCTGTTTTTT.

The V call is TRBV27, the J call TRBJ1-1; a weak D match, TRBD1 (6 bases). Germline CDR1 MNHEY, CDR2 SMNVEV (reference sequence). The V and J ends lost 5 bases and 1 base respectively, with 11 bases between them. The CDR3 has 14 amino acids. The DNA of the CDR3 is TGTGCCAGCAGTCCATTCAGGGGGAACACTGAAGCTTTCTTT. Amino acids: CASSPFRGNTEAFF.

CDR3 sequence (DNA): TGTGCCAGCGCAGGGGGCAATCAGCCCCAGCATTTT. Translated: CASAGGNQPQHF. The V call is TRBV2, the J call TRBJ1-5; possibly TRBD1 for D (6 bases). The germline V gene encodes CDR1 SNHLY and CDR2 FYNNEI. V was pared by 8 bases and J by 2 bases, with 7 bases between. The CDR3 spans 12 residues.

The CDR3 DNA reads TGTGCCAGCAGCTCCGACACTAGCGTTTCTGGCGAGCAGTACTTC. Amino acid sequence: CASSSDTSVSGEQYF. The chain uses TRBV5-6 and TRBJ2-7, with 7 bases aligning to TRBD2. CDR1 SGHDT and CDR2 YYEEEE come from the germline V gene. The CDR3 spans 15 residues. Trimming at V came to 3 bases and at J to 6 bases, leaving 12 bases not matched to a gene.

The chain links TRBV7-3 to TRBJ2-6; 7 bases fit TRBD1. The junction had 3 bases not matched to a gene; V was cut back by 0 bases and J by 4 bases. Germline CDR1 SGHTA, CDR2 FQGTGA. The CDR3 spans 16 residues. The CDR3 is CASSLTTGNGANVLTF. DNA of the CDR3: TGTGCCAGCAGCTTAACGACAGGGAACGGGGCCAACGTCCTGACTTTC.